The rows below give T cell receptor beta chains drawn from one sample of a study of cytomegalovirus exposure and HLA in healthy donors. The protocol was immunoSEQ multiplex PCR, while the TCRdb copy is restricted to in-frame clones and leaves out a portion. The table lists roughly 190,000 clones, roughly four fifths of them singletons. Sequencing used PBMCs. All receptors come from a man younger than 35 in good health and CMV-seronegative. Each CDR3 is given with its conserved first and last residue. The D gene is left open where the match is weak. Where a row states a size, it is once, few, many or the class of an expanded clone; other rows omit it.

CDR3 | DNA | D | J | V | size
CASTRGGGSYNEQFF | TGTGCCAGCACACGGGGAGGGGGCTCCTACAATGAGCAGTTCTTC | . | TRBJ2-1 | TRBV9 | .
CATSGQILSNYGYTF | TGTGCCACCAGCGGACAGATTTTAAGCAACTATGGCTACACCTTC | . | TRBJ1-2 | TRBV15 | .
CASSSDRPYQETQYF | TGCGCCAGCAGCTCGGACAGGCCATACCAAGAGACCCAGTACTTC | TRBD1 | TRBJ2-5 | TRBV5-1 | .
CASSLQGPYGYTF | TGTGCCAGCAGCTTACAGGGCCCCTATGGCTACACCTTC | . | TRBJ1-2 | TRBV7-9 | .
CATLGGYEQYF | TGTGCCACCCTAGGGGGCTACGAGCAGTACTTC | . | TRBJ2-7 | TRBV7-9 | .
CASRDRPYGYTF | TGTGCCAGCAGGGACAGACCTTATGGCTACACCTTC | . | TRBJ1-2 | TRBV6-1 | .
CASSHAAGYTF | TGTGCCAGCAGCCACGCGGCTGGCTACACCTTC | . | TRBJ1-2 | TRBV7-9 | .
CASSFLHEQYF | TGTGCCAGCAGCTTTCTCCACGAGCAGTACTTC | . | TRBJ2-7 | TRBV7-8 | .
CASSLEVGGYTF | TGTGCCAGCAGCTTAGAAGTCGGGGGCTACACCTTC | . | TRBJ1-2 | TRBV7-9 | .
CASRGQGVTPSYEQYF | TGCGCCAGCAGGGGACAGGGGGTTACCCCCTCCTACGAGCAGTACTTC | TRBD1 | TRBJ2-7 | TRBV5-1 | once
CASSYGPGAEQYF | TGTGCCAGCAGTTACGGGCCAGGCGCCGAGCAGTACTTC | . | TRBJ2-7 | TRBV6-5 | .
CASSPRGASGNEQFF | TGTGCCAGCTCACCTCGGGGGGCCAGCGGCAATGAGCAGTTCTTC | . | TRBJ2-1 | TRBV18 | .
CASSYSAGVFEAFF | TGTGCCAGCAGTTACTCGGCGGGGGTCTTCGAAGCTTTCTTT | . | TRBJ1-1 | TRBV6-5 | few
CAWRFGGTGANVLTF | TGTGCCTGGAGATTCGGAGGAACTGGGGCCAACGTCCTGACTTTC | . | TRBJ2-6 | TRBV30 | once
CSVAEGTQYF | TGCAGCGTTGCCGAGGGTACGCAGTATTTT | . | TRBJ2-3 | TRBV29-1 | .
CATSRGLGTGTYEQYF | TGTGCCACCAGCAGGGGGTTGGGGACAGGGACGTACGAGCAGTACTTC | TRBD1 | TRBJ2-7 | TRBV15 | .
CASSQSGALTYEQYF | TGCGCCAGCAGTCAATCCGGAGCCCTTACCTACGAGCAGTACTTC | . | TRBJ2-7 | TRBV23-1 | few
CASRNAGTGGIQEFF | TGTGCCAGTAGGAACGCCGGGACAGGAGGAATACAGGAGTTCTTC | TRBD1 | TRBJ2-1 | TRBV19 | .
CASSVGIGGHNQPQHF | TGTGCCAGCAGCGTAGGGATAGGGGGCCACAATCAGCCCCAGCATTTT | TRBD1 | TRBJ1-5 | TRBV9 | .
CASRTAGNQPQHF | TGTGCCAGCCGGACAGCAGGCAATCAGCCCCAGCATTTT | . | TRBJ1-5 | TRBV6-1 | .
CASSSSSGGATDTQYF | TGTGCCAGCAGCTCCTCTAGCGGGGGGGCCACAGATACGCAGTATTTT | TRBD2 | TRBJ2-3 | TRBV7-2 | once
CASSGLAGAANEQYF | TGTGCCAGCAGTGGACTAGCGGGAGCGGCAAACGAGCAGTACTTC | TRBD2 | TRBJ2-7 | TRBV2 | .
CASSRGQEETQYF | TGTGCCAGCAGTCGCGGACAGGAAGAGACCCAGTACTTC | TRBD1 | TRBJ2-5 | TRBV6-5 | .
CASSLPGLSGYTF | TGTGCCAGCAGCTTACCGGGACTGTCCGGCTACACCTTC | . | TRBJ1-2 | TRBV7-9 | .